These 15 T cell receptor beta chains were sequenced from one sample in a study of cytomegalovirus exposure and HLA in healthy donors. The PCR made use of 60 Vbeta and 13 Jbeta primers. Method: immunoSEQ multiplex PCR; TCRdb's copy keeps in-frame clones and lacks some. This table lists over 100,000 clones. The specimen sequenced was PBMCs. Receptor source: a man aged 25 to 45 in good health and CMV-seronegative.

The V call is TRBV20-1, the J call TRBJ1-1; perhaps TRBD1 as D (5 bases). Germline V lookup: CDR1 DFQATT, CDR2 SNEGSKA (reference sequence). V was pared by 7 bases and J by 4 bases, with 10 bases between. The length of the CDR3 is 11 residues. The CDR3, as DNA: TGCAGTGTCGCGGGGACCACTGAAGCTTTCTTT. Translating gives CSVAGTTEAFF.

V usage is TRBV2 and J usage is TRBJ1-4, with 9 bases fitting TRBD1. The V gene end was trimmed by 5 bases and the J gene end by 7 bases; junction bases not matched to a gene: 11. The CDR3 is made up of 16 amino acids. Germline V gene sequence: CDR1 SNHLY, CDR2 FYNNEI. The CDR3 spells CASSKGTGLAREKLFF. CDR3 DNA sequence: TGTGCCAGCAGTAAGGGGACAGGGCTTGCGCGTGAAAAACTGTTTTTT.

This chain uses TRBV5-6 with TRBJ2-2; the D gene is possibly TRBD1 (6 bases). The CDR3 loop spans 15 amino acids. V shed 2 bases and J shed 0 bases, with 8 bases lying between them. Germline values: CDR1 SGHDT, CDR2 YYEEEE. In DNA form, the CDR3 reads TGTGCCAGCAGCTTCGACAGGCCGAACACCGGGGAGCTGTTTTTT. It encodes CASSFDRPNTGELFF.

Here the CDR3 DNA reads TGTGCCATCACACTTAGGACAGACTATGGCTACACCTTC. This encodes CAITLRTDYGYTF. The chain couples TRBV10-3 to TRBJ1-2, with a possible D match to TRBD1 (6 bases). Germline values: CDR1 ENHRY, CDR2 SYGVKD. This CDR3 region has 13 residues. V dropped 7 bases and J dropped 3 bases, with 12 bases sitting between them.

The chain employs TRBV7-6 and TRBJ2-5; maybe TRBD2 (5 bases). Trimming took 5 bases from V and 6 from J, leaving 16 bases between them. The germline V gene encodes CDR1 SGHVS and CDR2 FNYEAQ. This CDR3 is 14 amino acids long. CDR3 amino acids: CASSATREGKTQYF. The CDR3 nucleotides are TGTGCCAGCAGCGCGACCCGAGAGGGAAAGACCCAGTACTTC.

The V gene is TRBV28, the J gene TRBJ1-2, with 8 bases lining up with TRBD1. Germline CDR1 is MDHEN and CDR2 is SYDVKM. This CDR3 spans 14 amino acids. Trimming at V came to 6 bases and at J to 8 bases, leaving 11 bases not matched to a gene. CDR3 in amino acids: CASRAGQGTDGYTF. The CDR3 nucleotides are TGTGCCAGCAGGGCCGGACAGGGAACCGACGGCTACACCTTC.

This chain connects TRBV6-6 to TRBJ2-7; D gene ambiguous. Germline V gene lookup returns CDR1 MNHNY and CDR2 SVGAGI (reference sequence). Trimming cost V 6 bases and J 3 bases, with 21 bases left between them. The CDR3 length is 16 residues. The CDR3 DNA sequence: TGTGCCAGCAGCCACCCCCGAGGCCAACCGCGCTACGAGCAGTACTTC. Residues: CASSHPRGQPRYEQYF.

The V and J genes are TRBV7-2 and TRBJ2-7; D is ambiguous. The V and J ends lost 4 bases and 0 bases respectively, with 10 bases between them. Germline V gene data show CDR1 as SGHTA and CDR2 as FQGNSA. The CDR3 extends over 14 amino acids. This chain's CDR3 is CASSSGRVSYEQYF. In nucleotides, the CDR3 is TGTGCCAGCAGCTCCGGCCGGGTCTCCTACGAGCAGTACTTC.

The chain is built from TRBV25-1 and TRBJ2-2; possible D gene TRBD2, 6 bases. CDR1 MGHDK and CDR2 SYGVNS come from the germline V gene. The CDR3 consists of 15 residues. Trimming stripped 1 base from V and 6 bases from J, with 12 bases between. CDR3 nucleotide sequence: TGTGCCAGCAGTGAATGGAGGGGCCAAGCCGGGGAGCTGTTTTTT. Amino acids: CASSEWRGQAGELFF.

For the CDR3, the DNA is TGTGCCAGTAGTCTCCGAGGACAGGAAAGAGGCTACACCTTC. Protein: CASSLRGQERGYTF. The chain recombines TRBV19 with TRBJ1-2; 7 bases are shared with TRBD1. V trimming: 5 bases; J trimming: 8 bases; junction bases outside the gene matches: 11. Germline V CDR1 and CDR2: LNHDA, SQIVND (reference sequence). The length of the CDR3 is 14 residues. The whole variable domain, remainder taken from reference TRBV19 and TRBJ1-2, is DGGITQSPKYLFRKEGQNVTLSCEQNLNHDAMYWYRQDPGQGLRLIYYSQIVNDFQKGDIAEGYSVSREKKESFPLTVTSAQKNPTAFYLCASSLRGQERGYTFGSGTRLTVV.

CDR3 nucleotides: TGTGCCAGCAGTTACGAGGAGTACACTGAAGCTTTCTTT. Translating it yields CASSYEEYTEAFF. V gene TRBV6-6 combines with J gene TRBJ1-1; D gene ambiguous. Deletions cut 2 bases from V and 3 bases from J, with 7 bases between. CDR1 and CDR2 (germline): MNHNY, SVGAGI (reference sequence). This CDR3 contains 13 residues.

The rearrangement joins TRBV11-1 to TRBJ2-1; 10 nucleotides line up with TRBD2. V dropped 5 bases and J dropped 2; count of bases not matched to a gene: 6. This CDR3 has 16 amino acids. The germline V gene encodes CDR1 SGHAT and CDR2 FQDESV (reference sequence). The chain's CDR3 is CASSRQSGGAYNEQFF. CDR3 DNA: TGTGCCAGCAGCAGACAGAGCGGGGGGGCCTACAATGAGCAGTTCTTC. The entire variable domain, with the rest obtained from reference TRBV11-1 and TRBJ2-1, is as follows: EAEVAQSPRYKITEKSQAVAFWCDPISGHATLYWYRQILGQGPELLVQFQDESVVDDSQLPKDRFSAERLKGVDSTLKIQPAELGDSAMYLCASSRQSGGAYNEQFFGPGTRLTVL.

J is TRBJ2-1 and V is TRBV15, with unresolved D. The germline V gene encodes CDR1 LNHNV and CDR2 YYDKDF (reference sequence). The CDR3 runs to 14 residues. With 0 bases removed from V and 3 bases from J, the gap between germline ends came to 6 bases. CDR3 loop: CATSREQFYNEQFF. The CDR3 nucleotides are TGTGCCACCAGCAGAGAACAGTTCTACAATGAGCAGTTCTTC.

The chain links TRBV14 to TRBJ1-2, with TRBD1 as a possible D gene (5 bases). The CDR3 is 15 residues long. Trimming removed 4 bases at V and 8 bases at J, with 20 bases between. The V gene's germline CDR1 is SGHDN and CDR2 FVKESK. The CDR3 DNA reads TGTGCCAGCAGCCGCGAGACAGTGCCCGGGGGGGGCTACACCTTC. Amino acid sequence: CASSRETVPGGGYTF. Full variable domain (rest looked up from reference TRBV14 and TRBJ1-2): EAGVTQFPSHSVIEKGQTVTLRCDPISGHDNLYWYRRVMGKEIKFLLHFVKESKQDESGMPNNRFLAERTGGTYSTLKVQPAELEDSGVYFCASSRETVPGGGYTFGSGTRLTVV.

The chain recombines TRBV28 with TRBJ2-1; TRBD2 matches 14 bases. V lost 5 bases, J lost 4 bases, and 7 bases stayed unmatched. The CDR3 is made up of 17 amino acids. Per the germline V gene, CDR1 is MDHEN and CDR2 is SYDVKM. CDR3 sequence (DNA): TGTGCCAGCAGTCAACTAGGACTAGCGGGGGGATACAATGAGCAGTTCTTC. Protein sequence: CASSQLGLAGGYNEQFF.